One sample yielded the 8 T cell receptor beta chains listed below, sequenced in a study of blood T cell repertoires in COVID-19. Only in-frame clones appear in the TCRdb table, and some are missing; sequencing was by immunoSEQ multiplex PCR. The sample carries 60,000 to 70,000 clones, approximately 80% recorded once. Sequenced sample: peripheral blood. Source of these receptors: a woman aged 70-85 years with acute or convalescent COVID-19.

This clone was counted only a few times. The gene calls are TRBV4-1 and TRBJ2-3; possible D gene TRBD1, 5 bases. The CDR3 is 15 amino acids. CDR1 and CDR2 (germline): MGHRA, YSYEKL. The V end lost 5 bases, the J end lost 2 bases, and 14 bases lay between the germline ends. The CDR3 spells CASSIVGVPTDTQYF. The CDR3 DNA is TGCGCCAGCAGCATTGTAGGGGTCCCCACAGATACGCAGTATTTT.

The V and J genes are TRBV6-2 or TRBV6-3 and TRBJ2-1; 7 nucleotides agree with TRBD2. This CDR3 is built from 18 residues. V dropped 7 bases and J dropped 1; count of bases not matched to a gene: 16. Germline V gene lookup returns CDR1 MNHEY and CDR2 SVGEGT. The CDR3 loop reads CASTPGLGSSVSYNEQFF. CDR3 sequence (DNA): TGTGCCAGCACCCCTGGACTAGGTAGCTCCGTATCCTACAATGAGCAGTTCTTC.

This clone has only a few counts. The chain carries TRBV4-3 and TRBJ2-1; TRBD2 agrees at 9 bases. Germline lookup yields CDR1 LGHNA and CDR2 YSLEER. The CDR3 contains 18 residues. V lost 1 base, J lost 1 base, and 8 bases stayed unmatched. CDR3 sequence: CASSQVSSGGPSYNEQFF. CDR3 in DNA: TGCGCCAGCAGCCAAGTTAGTAGCGGGGGACCTTCCTACAATGAGCAGTTCTTC.

CDR3: CASTRAGGGKNIQYF. CDR3 nucleotides: TGTGCCAGCACTCGCGCGGGGGGTGGCAAAAACATTCAGTACTTC. The rearrangement links TRBV2 to TRBJ2-4, with 8 bases that match TRBD2. The V and J ends lost 7 bases and 3 bases, in that order; junction bases with no gene match: 8. CDR3 length: 15 residues. CDR1 and CDR2 (germline): SNHLY, FYNNEI.

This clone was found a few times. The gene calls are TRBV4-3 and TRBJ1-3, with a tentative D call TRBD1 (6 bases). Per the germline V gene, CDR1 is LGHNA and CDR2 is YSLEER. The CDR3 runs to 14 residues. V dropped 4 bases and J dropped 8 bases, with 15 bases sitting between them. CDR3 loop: CASSPQTGVDTIYF. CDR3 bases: TGCGCCAGCAGCCCTCAGACAGGCGTAGACACCATATATTTT.

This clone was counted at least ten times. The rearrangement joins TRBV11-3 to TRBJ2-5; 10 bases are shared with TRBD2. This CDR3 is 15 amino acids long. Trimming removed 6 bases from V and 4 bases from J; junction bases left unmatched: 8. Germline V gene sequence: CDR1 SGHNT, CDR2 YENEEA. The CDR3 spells CASRDSGGFRETQYF. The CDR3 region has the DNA TGTGCCAGCAGAGATAGCGGGGGGTTTAGAGAGACCCAGTACTTC.

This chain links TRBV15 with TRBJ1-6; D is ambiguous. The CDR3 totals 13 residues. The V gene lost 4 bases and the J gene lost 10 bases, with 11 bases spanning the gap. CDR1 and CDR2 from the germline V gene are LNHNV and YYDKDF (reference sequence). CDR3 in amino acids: CATSTRSSSPLHF. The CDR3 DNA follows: TGTGCCACCAGCACGAGATCTTCCTCACCCCTCCACTTT.

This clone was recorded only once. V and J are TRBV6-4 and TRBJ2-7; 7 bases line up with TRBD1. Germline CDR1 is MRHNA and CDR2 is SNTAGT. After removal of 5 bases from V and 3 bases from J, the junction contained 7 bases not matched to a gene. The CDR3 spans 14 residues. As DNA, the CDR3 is TGTGCCAGCAGTAGACAGGGAAGCTTCTACGAGCAGTACTTC. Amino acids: CASSRQGSFYEQYF.